This T cell receptor (beta chain) originates from a study of blood T cell repertoires in COVID-19. As for the study in general: Italy, Spain and the United States were the sources of the convalescent and acute COVID-19 samples.

Germline loops: CDR1 SGHAT, CDR2 FQNNGV. V dropped 4 bases and J dropped 0; count of bases not matched to a gene: 4. The CDR3 covers 17 residues. Method: immunoSEQ multiplex PCR; TCRdb's copy keeps in-frame clones and lacks some. The table has about 74,000 clones, about 88% seen once; the top ten hold 2.5% to 3%. Input material: peripheral blood. The J gene is TRBJ2-3, the V gene TRBV11-2, with 13 bases lining up with TRBD2. The TCR was taken from a man between 65 and 79 years old with active or convalescent COVID-19. In nucleotides, the CDR3 is TGTGCCAGCAGCTCGTCGACTAGCGGGAGGAGCACAGATACGCAGTATTTT. Translated: CASSSSTSGRSTDTQYF.